The 16 T cell receptor beta chains reported below all come from one sample, sequenced in a study of shared clonotypes between healthy human individuals. Here immunoSEQ multiplex PCR was the method, and the copy in TCRdb shows in-frame clones only, minus some. The sample contains 1.4 million or so clones, less than 99% of which appear only once. Sequenced input: naive CD4+ T cells sorted from blood. Subset: CD45RA+ positively selected. The receptors here all came from a man aged 25-40 years in good health.

This chain uses TRBV25-1 with TRBJ2-1; 7 nucleotides align to TRBD2. The CDR3 sequence is 15 residues long. Germline-derived CDR1 and CDR2 are MGHDK and SYGVNS. The V gene end was trimmed by 7 bases and the J gene end by 0 bases; junction bases not matched to a gene: 6. CDR3 bases: TGTGCCAGCAACCCGGGACTAAGCTCCTACAATGAGCAGTTCTTC. Translating gives CASNPGLSSYNEQFF.

The chain has TRBV5-4 and TRBJ1-2; 9 positions match TRBD1. The CDR3 is 13 residues long. V was pared by 1 base and J by 7 bases, with 2 bases of the junction left unmatched. Germline CDR1 SGHNT, CDR2 YYREEE (reference sequence). CDR3 bases: TGTGCCAGCAGCTTGAGGGACAGGGCTGGCTACACCTTC. This sequence encodes CASSLRDRAGYTF.

The sample holds one count of this clone. The rearrangement uses TRBV27 and TRBJ2-7; 9 bases align to TRBD1. The germline CDR1 and CDR2 sequences are MNHEY and SMNVEV (reference sequence). CDR3 length equals 16 residues. Trimming at V came to 4 bases and at J to 4 bases, leaving 11 bases not matched to a gene. In DNA, the CDR3 is TGTGCCAGCAGTTACCGGACCGGGACAGGGACGTACGAGCAGTACTTC. This encodes CASSYRTGTGTYEQYF.

This chain links TRBV5-1 with TRBJ2-6; D might be TRBD1 or TRBD2, each matching 5 bases. The CDR3 is made up of 20 amino acids. CDR1 and CDR2 (germline): SGHRS, YFSETQ. V lost 0 bases and J lost 0, with 19 bases in between. The CDR3 loop is CASSLARGRPTLSGANVLTF. The CDR3 DNA sequence: TGCGCCAGCAGCTTGGCCCGGGGCAGGCCGACCCTCTCTGGGGCCAACGTCCTGACTTTC.

The V gene is TRBV18, the J gene TRBJ1-1, with D possibly TRBD1 on 5 matching bases. V was trimmed by 6 bases and J by 7 bases, leaving 21 bases between them. Germline lookup yields CDR1 KGHSH and CDR2 LQKENI. This CDR3 is built from 15 residues. The CDR3 loop is CASSPSLGEQVEAFF. Written as DNA, the CDR3 is TGTGCCAGCTCTCCTTCCCTCGGTGAACAGGTTGAAGCTTTCTTT.

Comments on this clone: Other nucleotide sequences in the sample specify the same CDR3. The rearrangement joins TRBV5-4 to TRBJ2-7, with 8 positions matching TRBD1. There are 13 residues in the CDR3. V gave up 1 base and J gave up 3 bases; unmatched junction bases: 0. Per the germline V gene, CDR1 is SGHNT and CDR2 is YYREEE (reference sequence). The CDR3 is CASSLTGGYEQYF. CDR3 nucleotide sequence: TGTGCCAGCAGCTTGACAGGGGGCTACGAGCAGTACTTC.

The rearrangement uses TRBV7-9 and TRBJ1-2; D is undetermined. CDR3 size: 15 residues. With 5 bases removed from V and 4 bases from J, the gap between germline ends came to 17 bases. Germline CDR1 is SEHNR and CDR2 is FQNEAQ (reference sequence). This chain's CDR3 is CASSPLRRASYGYTF. CDR3 sequence (DNA): TGTGCCAGCAGCCCCCTTCGGAGGGCTAGCTATGGCTACACCTTC.

The gene calls are TRBV30 and TRBJ2-1, with 7 positions matching TRBD1. CDR1 is GTSNPN, CDR2 SVGIG, per germline (reference sequence). The CDR3 extends over 15 amino acids. V dropped 3 bases and J dropped 0; count of bases not matched to a gene: 5. The CDR3 DNA follows: TGTGCCTGGAGCTTGGACAGGAGCTCCTACAATGAGCAGTTCTTC. As protein: CAWSLDRSSYNEQFF.

The CDR3, as DNA: TGTGCCAGCTCACCACCGATACTTCAACCTAGCACAGATACGCAGTATTTT. Its protein is CASSPPILQPSTDTQYF. The chain joins TRBV18 to TRBJ2-3; D call uncertain. The CDR3 length is 17 residues. Deletions cut 0 bases from V and 0 bases from J, with 13 bases between. CDR1 KGHSH and CDR2 LQKENI come from the germline V gene.

The J gene is TRBJ2-2, the V gene TRBV7-3, with 7 bases identical to TRBD2. After removal of 0 bases from V and 3 bases from J, the junction contained 10 bases not matched to a gene. CDR3 length equals 18 residues. The V gene's germline CDR1 is SGHTA and CDR2 FQGTGA. As DNA, the CDR3 is TGTGCCAGCAGCTTAACCCAAGGGTTAGCGGGCTACACCGGGGAGCTGTTTTTT. Its protein product is CASSLTQGLAGYTGELFF.

As regards this clone: Other DNA sequences within the sample encode an identical CDR3. The chain couples TRBV5-1 to TRBJ2-2, with D hard to call. Trimming removed 0 bases from V and 6 bases from J, with 6 bases in between. CDR1 SGHRS and CDR2 YFSETQ come from the germline V gene. The CDR3 covers 13 residues. In DNA, the CDR3 is TGCGCCAGCAGCTTGGAAGGGCCCGGGGAGCTGTTTTTT. Encoded protein: CASSLEGPGELFF.

V and J are TRBV30 and TRBJ2-2; no clear D gene. The V gene lost 2 bases and the J gene lost 0 bases, with 1 base spanning the gap. From germline, CDR1 is GTSNPN and CDR2 SVGIG (reference sequence). This CDR3 has 12 residues. CDR3 in DNA: TGTGCCTGGAGTACGAACACCGGGGAGCTGTTTTTT. As protein: CAWSTNTGELFF.

The chain carries TRBV28 and TRBJ2-3, with 8 bases that match TRBD2. Germline CDR1 reads MDHEN; CDR2 reads SYDVKM. The CDR3 is 14 residues long. V lost 1 base and J lost 4; bases outside the gene matches: 1. DNA of the CDR3: TGTGCCAGCAGTTTATTAGCGGGATCAGATACGCAGTATTTT. Translated, it gives CASSLLAGSDTQYF.

The chain couples TRBV18 to TRBJ2-7; 8 bases are shared with TRBD2. CDR1 and CDR2 (germline): KGHSH, LQKENI. Unmatched junction bases numbered 10, after V lost 3 bases and J lost 3 bases. The CDR3 covers 16 residues. The CDR3 is CASSPVGGREVYEQYF. CDR3 DNA sequence: TGTGCCAGCTCACCCGTGGGGGGGCGGGAGGTCTACGAGCAGTACTTC.

The chain uses TRBV5-1 and TRBJ2-3; unclear D gene. This CDR3 is 12 amino acids long. V lost 4 bases, J lost 5 bases, and 8 bases lay in between. The germline V gene has CDR1 SGHRS and CDR2 YFSETQ. Written as DNA, the CDR3 is TGCGCCAGCAGCGTGACCCGAGATACGCAGTATTTT. As protein: CASSVTRDTQYF.

The gene calls are TRBV7-6 and TRBJ1-4; 12 bases align to TRBD1. Germline loops: CDR1 SGHVS, CDR2 FNYEAQ. CDR3 length: 18 residues. The junction had 12 bases not matched to a gene; V was cut back by 0 bases and J by 10 bases. The CDR3 nucleotides are TGTGCCAGCAGCTTAGCCCCCGGAATTGGGACAGGGGGCGGAAAACTGTTTTTT. Amino acids: CASSLAPGIGTGGGKLFF.